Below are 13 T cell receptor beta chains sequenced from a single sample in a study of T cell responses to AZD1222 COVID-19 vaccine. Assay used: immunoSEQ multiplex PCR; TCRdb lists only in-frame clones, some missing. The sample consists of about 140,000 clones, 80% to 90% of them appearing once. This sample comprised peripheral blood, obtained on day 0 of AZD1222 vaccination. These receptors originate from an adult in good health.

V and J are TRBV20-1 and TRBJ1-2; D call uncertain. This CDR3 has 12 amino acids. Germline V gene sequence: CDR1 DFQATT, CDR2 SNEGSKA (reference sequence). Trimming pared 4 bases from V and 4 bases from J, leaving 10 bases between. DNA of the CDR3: TGCAGTGCTATTGAGGGTATCTATGGCTACACCTTC. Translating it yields CSAIEGIYGYTF.

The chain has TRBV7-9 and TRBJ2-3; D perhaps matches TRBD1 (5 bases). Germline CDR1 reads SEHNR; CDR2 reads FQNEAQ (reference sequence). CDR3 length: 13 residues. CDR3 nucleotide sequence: TGTGCGGCGGACACAATACGCACAGATACGCAGTATTTT. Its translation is CAADTIRTDTQYF.

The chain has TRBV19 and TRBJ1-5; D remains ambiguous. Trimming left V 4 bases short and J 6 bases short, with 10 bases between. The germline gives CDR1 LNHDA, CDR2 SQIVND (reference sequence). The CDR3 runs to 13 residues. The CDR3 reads CASSTSGTQPQHF. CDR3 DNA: TGTGCCAGTAGTACCTCGGGAACTCAGCCCCAGCATTTT.

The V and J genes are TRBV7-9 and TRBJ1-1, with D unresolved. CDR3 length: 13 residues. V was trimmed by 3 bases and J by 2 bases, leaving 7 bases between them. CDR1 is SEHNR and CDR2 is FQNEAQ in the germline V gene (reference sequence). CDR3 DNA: TGTGCCAGCAGCTTTAGGGTCAACACTGAAGCTTTCTTT. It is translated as CASSFRVNTEAFF.

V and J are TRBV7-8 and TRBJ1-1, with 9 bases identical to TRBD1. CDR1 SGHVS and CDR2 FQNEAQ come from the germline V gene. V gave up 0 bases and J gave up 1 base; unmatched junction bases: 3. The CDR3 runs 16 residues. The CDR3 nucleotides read TGTGCCAGCAGCTTAGCTCAGACAGGGGGGAACACTGAAGCTTTCTTT. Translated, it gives CASSLAQTGGNTEAFF.

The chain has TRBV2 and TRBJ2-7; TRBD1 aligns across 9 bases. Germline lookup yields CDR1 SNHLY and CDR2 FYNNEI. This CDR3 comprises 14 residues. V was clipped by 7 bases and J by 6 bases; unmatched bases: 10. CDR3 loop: CASKGNRGLVEQYF. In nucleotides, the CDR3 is TGTGCCAGCAAAGGTAACAGGGGGCTGGTCGAGCAGTACTTC.

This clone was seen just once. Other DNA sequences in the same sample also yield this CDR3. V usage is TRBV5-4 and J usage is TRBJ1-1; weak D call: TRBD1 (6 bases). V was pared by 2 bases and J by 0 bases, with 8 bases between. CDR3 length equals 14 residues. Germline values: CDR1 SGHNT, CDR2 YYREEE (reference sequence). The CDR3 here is CASSLGGLNTEAFF. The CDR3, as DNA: TGTGCCAGCAGCTTAGGGGGGCTGAACACTGAAGCTTTCTTT.

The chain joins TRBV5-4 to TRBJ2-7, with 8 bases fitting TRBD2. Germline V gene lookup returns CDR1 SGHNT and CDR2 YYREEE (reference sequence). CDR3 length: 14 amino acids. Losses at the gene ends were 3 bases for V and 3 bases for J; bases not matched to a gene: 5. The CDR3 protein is CASSSGGLGYEQYF. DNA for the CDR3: TGTGCCAGCAGCTCGGGGGGGCTTGGCTACGAGCAGTACTTC.

CDR3 DNA sequence: TGTGCCAGCAGTTACGGGACAGGGGGTTATAGCAATCAGCCCCAGCATTTT. Protein product: CASSYGTGGYSNQPQHF. The J gene is TRBJ1-5, the V gene TRBV6-2 or TRBV6-3; 11 bases line up with TRBD1. Germline V gene sequence: CDR1 MNHEY, CDR2 SVGEGT. This CDR3 has 17 residues. V dropped 2 bases and J dropped 0; count of bases not matched to a gene: 3.

CDR3 bases: TGTGCCAGCCTGGGACTCGTCACCGGGGAGCTGTTTTTT. It encodes CASLGLVTGELFF. This chain joins TRBV7-9 and TRBJ2-2; possible D gene TRBD2, 6 bases. Germline-derived CDR1 and CDR2 are SEHNR and FQNEAQ (reference sequence). The CDR3 sequence is 13 residues long. V lost 8 bases and J 4 bases, leaving 11 bases between the germline ends. Full variable domain (outside the CDR3, taken from reference TRBV7-9 and TRBJ2-2): DTGVSQNPRHKITKRGQNVTFRCDPISEHNRLYWYRQTLGQGPEFLTYFQNEAQLEKSRLLSDRFSAERPKGSFSTLEIQRTEQGDSAMYLCASLGLVTGELFFGEGSRLTVL.

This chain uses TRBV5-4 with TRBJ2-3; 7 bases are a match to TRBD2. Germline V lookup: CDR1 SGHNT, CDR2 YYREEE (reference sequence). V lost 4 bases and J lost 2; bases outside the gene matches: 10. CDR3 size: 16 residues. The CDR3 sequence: CASSPGLDTLTDTQYF. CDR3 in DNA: TGTGCCAGCAGCCCTGGACTAGACACCCTCACAGATACGCAGTATTTT.

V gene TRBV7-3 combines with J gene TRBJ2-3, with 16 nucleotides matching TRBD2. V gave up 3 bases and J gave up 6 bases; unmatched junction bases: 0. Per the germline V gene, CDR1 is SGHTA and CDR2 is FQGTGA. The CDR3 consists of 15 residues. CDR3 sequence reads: CASSLGLAGGDTQYF. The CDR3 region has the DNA TGTGCCAGCAGCTTGGGACTAGCGGGAGGGGATACGCAGTATTTT.

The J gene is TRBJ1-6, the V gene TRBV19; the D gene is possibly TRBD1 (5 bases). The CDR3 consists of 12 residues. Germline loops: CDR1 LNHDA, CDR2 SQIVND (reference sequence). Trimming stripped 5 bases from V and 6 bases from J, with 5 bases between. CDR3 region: CASSQGNSPLHF. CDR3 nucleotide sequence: TGTGCCAGTAGTCAGGGTAATTCACCCCTCCACTTT.